The subject of this entry is one T cell receptor (beta chain). No antigen is known for it. The data belong to a study of regulatory T cells in long-lasting Graves disease. General study findings and limits: TCR diversity was lower in persistent Graves' patients than in newly diagnosed ones. When disease was persistent, TRBV28, TRBJ1-2 and TRBJ2-5 were the favored segments.

Construction of the TCR beta libraries employed iRepertoire HTBI primers in conjunction with Arm-PCR of CDR3 regions. TCRdb processed the multiplex PCR reads anew with MiXCR; each CDR3 protein has one entry. This repertoire shows about 660,000 distinct CDR3 sequences, 30% found once; its top ten account for under 55%. V gave up 3 bases and J gave up 2 bases, with 11 bases separating them. There are 15 residues in the CDR3. Time point denoted: persistent/refractory GD, antithyroid drugs over 5 years with positive TRAb. The TCR library was made from RNA that had been extracted from PBMCs in TRIzol. The receptor was isolated from a female donor with Graves disease. The chain employs TRBV12-3 or TRBV12-4 and TRBJ1-5; D is ambiguous. Here the sequenced sample was peripheral blood mononuclear cells (PBMCs), taken when the disease was refractory, from a patient treated with antithyroid drugs. CDR3 nucleotide sequence: TGTGCCAGCAGTTTCATGGGTTCGGGCAATCAGCCCCAGCATTTT. It yields the protein CASSFMGSGNQPQHF.